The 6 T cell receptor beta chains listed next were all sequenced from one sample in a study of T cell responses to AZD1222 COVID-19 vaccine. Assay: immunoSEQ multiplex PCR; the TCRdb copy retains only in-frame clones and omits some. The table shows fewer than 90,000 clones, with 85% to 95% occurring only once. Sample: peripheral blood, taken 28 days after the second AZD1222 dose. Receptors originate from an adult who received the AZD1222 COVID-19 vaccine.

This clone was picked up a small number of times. This chain's CDR3 is CASSNRPGSGNTIYF. CDR3 coding DNA: TGTGCCAGCAGTAATCGACCTGGCTCTGGAAACACCATATATTTT. The chain uses TRBV6-7 and TRBJ1-3; D not certain. TRBV6-7 is an ORF, and what it does is uncertain. Trimming took 5 bases from V and 0 from J, leaving 11 bases between them. This CDR3 has 15 residues.

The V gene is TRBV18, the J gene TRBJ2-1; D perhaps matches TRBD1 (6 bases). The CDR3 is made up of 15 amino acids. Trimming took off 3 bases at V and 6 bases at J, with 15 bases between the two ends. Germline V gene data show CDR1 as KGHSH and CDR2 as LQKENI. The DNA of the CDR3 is TGTGCCAGCTCACCCCCGCAGGGGATGCGCAATGAGCAGTTCTTC. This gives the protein CASSPPQGMRNEQFF.

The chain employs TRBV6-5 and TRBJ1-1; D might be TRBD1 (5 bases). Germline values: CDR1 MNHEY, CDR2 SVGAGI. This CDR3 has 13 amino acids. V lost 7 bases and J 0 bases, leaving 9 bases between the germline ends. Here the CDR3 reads CASTREMNTEAFF. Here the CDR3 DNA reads TGTGCCAGCACCAGGGAGATGAACACTGAAGCTTTCTTT.

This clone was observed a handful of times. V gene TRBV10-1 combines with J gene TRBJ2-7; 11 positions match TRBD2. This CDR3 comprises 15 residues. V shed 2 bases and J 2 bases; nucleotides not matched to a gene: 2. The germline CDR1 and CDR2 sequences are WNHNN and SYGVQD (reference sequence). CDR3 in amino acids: CASSEGLAGPYEQYF. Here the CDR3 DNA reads TGCGCCAGCAGTGAGGGACTAGCGGGTCCCTACGAGCAGTACTTC.

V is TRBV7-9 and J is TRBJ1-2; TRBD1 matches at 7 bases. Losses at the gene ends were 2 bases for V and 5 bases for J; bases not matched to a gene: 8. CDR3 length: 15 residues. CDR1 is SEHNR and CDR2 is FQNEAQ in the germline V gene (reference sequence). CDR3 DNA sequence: TGTGCCAGCAGCTTATCGGAGGGGGCTAGGTATGGCTACACCTTC. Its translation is CASSLSEGARYGYTF.

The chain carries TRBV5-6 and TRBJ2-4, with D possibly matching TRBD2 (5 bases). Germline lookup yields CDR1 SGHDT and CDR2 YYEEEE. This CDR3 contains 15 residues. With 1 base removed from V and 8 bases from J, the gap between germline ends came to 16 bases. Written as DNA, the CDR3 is TGTGCCAGCAGCTTGCAGGCTAGCCAAAGGTACATTCAGTACTTC. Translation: CASSLQASQRYIQYF.